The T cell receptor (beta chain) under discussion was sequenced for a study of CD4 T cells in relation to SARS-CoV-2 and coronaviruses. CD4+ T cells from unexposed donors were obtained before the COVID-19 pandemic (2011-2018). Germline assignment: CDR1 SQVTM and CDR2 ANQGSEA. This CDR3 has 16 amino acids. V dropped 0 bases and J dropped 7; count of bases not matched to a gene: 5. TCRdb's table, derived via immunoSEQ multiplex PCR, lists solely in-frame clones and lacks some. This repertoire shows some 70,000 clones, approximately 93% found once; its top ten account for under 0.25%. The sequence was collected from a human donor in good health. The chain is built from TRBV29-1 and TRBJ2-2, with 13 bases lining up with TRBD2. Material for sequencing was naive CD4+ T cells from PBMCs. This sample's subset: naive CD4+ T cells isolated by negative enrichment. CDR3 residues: CSVEDPGLAGFGELFF. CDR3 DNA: TGCAGCGTTGAAGATCCGGGACTAGCGGGGTTCGGGGAGCTGTTTTTT.